Following are 19 T cell receptor beta chains from one sample sequenced in a study of vaccination effects on CD4 cells after COVID-19. The antigens these receptors bind are not known. Measured with immunoSEQ multiplex PCR; TCRdb has only the in-frame clones, and not every one. The table records more than 30,000 clones, 70% of them present only once. Subsequent to roughly 9 days of culture, CD4+ T cells were isolated. Sequences were derived from CD4+ T cells from PBMCs cultured without peptide, sampled before COVID-19 vaccination. The receptors come from a human donor who received a COVID-19 vaccine.

The genes are TRBV5-5 and TRBJ1-2; D remains ambiguous. The CDR3 totals 13 residues. The germline V and J ends were trimmed by 1 base and 3 bases, with 7 bases remaining between them. Germline loops: CDR1 SGHKS, CDR2 YYEKEE (reference sequence). DNA of the CDR3: TGTGCCAGCAGCTTGCAAACCGACTATGGCTACACCTTC. Translation gives CASSLQTDYGYTF.

Only a few counts were recorded for this clone. This sequence joins TRBV5-1 and TRBJ1-4; D not resolved. V lost 2 bases to trimming and J lost 4 bases, with 9 bases between them. Germline CDR1 is SGHRS and CDR2 is YFSETQ. CDR3 size: 14 residues. The CDR3 loop reads CASSLEGVNEKLFF. As DNA, the CDR3 is TGCGCCAGCAGCTTAGAGGGTGTTAATGAAAAACTGTTTTTT.

V usage is TRBV24-1 and J usage is TRBJ2-4; D is tentatively TRBD1 or TRBD2 (5 bases each). The CDR3 contains 14 residues. Trimming took 8 bases from V and 3 from J, leaving 13 bases between them. Germline V gene data show CDR1 as KGHDR and CDR2 as SFDVKD. CDR3 in amino acids: CATNSEGFKNIQYF. DNA of the CDR3: TGTGCCACCAACTCCGAGGGGTTCAAAAACATTCAGTACTTC.

V gene TRBV19 combines with J gene TRBJ2-2; 12 nucleotides line up with TRBD2. From germline, CDR1 is LNHDA and CDR2 SQIVND (reference sequence). V shed 2 bases and J 6 bases; nucleotides not matched to a gene: 4. The CDR3 consists of 16 residues. The chain's CDR3 is CASSISSGRVPGELFF. CDR3 nucleotide sequence: TGTGCCAGTAGTATATCTAGCGGGAGGGTACCCGGGGAGCTGTTTTTT.

The V and J genes are TRBV5-1 and TRBJ1-1, with D unresolved. The V end lost 0 bases, the J end lost 1 base, and 4 bases lay between the germline ends. The germline gives CDR1 SGHRS, CDR2 YFSETQ. The length of the CDR3 is 13 residues. The CDR3 nucleotides read TGCGCCAGCAGCTTGGAACAGAACACTGAAGCTTTCTTT. Translation gives CASSLEQNTEAFF.

The gene calls are TRBV24-1 and TRBJ1-2; D gene uncertain. CDR3 length: 12 residues. Trimming shortened V by 2 bases and J by 4 bases, and 4 bases separated the two germline ends. Germline-derived CDR1 and CDR2 are KGHDR and SFDVKD. CDR3 bases: TGTGCCACCAGTGATTCCGGCTATGGCTACACCTTC. This gives the protein CATSDSGYGYTF.

This clone was picked up one time. The chain is built from TRBV5-1 and TRBJ2-1; 8 positions agree with TRBD2. CDR3 size: 15 residues. Germline V lookup: CDR1 SGHRS, CDR2 YFSETQ. The J segment lost 4 bases and the V segment lost 4 bases, leaving 7 bases of the junction unmatched. CDR3 sequence: CASSPGLAGYNEQFF. DNA for the CDR3: TGCGCCAGCAGCCCCGGGCTAGCGGGTTACAATGAGCAGTTCTTC.

V and J are TRBV30 and TRBJ2-1, with TRBD1 identical over 7 bases. Germline lookup yields CDR1 GTSNPN and CDR2 SVGIG (reference sequence). Trimming took 2 bases from V and 5 from J; bases not matched to a gene: 9. CDR3 length equals 15 residues. The CDR3 DNA is TGTGCCTGGAGTAATTTGGGACAGAGAAACAATGAGCAGTTCTTC. Protein product: CAWSNLGQRNNEQFF.

The table lists this clone with a few counts. This chain joins TRBV18 and TRBJ1-1; D is possibly TRBD1 (6 bases). The CDR3 spans 13 residues. Germline values: CDR1 KGHSH, CDR2 LQKENI. Trimming removed 5 bases at V and 1 base at J, with 8 bases between. The CDR3 DNA follows: TGTGCCAGCTCAACACAGGGGAACACTGAAGCTTTCTTT. Its translation: CASSTQGNTEAFF.

The chain couples TRBV2 to TRBJ1-5; possible D gene TRBD1, 5 bases. This CDR3 comprises 17 residues. V was pared by 3 bases and J by 4 bases, with 19 bases between. Germline CDR1 SNHLY, CDR2 FYNNEI. The CDR3 loop is CASSDLGAVTRNQPQHF. CDR3 nucleotide sequence: TGTGCCAGCAGTGATTTAGGGGCCGTAACTAGAAATCAGCCCCAGCATTTT.

This CDR3 reads CASSQDPGQGAEFF. The CDR3 DNA reads as TGTGCCAGCAGCCAAGACCCCGGACAGGGGGCGGAGTTCTTC. This rearrangement joins TRBV4-2 to TRBJ2-1; 11 bases are a match to TRBD1. This CDR3 contains 14 residues. Per the germline V gene, CDR1 is LGHNA and CDR2 is YNFKEQ. V was pared by 0 bases and J by 14 bases, with 6 bases of the junction left unmatched.

This clone is classed as medium-sized. The genes are TRBV9 and TRBJ1-2, with D perhaps matching TRBD1 (6 bases). With 4 bases removed from V and 4 bases from J, the gap between germline ends came to 14 bases. The germline V gene has CDR1 SGDLS and CDR2 YYNGEE. This CDR3 has 14 residues. This CDR3 reads CASSPPTRGYGYTF. The CDR3 coding sequence is TGTGCCAGCAGCCCCCCGACCAGGGGCTATGGCTACACCTTC.

The chain has TRBV11-2 and TRBJ2-1; D remains ambiguous. The V gene lost 0 bases and the J gene lost 4 bases, with 7 bases spanning the gap. Germline CDR1 SGHAT, CDR2 FQNNGV. The CDR3 is 14 residues long. The CDR3 reads CASSLDHGYNEQFF. The DNA of the CDR3 is TGTGCCAGCAGCTTAGATCATGGGTACAATGAGCAGTTCTTC.

This clone has only a few counts. The chain carries TRBV5-1 and TRBJ2-2; TRBD1 aligns across 8 bases. Germline trimming cut 4 bases from V and 7 bases from J; bases unmatched to any gene: 3. CDR1 is SGHRS, CDR2 YFSETQ, per germline. This CDR3 comprises 13 residues. Written as DNA, the CDR3 is TGCGCCAGCAGCGGGGACAGGAGCGGGGAGCTGTTTTTT. This gives the protein CASSGDRSGELFF.

This clone was seen more than once but under ten times. The V gene is TRBV6-5, the J gene TRBJ2-7; 10 bases are shared with TRBD1. Germline assignment: CDR1 MNHEY and CDR2 SVGAGI. The CDR3 contains 15 residues. V lost 8 bases to trimming and J lost 2 bases; unmatched junction nucleotides: 9. This CDR3 is CASGFPGTGAYEQYF. The CDR3 nucleotides read TGTGCCAGCGGGTTCCCCGGGACAGGGGCCTACGAGCAGTACTTC.

The chain uses TRBV3-1 (or the pseudogene TRBV3-2) and TRBJ2-2; 10 positions match TRBD1. CDR1 is LGHDT, CDR2 YNNKEL, per germline (reference sequence). Trimming removed 2 bases from V and 5 bases from J; junction bases left unmatched: 5. The CDR3 has 16 residues. DNA of the CDR3: TGTGCCAGCAGCCAACCGGGACAGGGGAGGACCGGGGAGCTGTTTTTT. As protein: CASSQPGQGRTGELFF.

The chain combines TRBV19 with TRBJ2-5; 12 bases are a match to TRBD1. Germline CDR1 LNHDA, CDR2 SQIVND (reference sequence). CDR3 length: 14 amino acids. With V trimmed by 7 bases and J by 5 bases, 5 bases remained unmatched. The CDR3 is CASMGTGGRETQYF. The CDR3 region has the DNA TGTGCCAGTATGGGGACAGGGGGCCGGGAGACCCAGTACTTC.

The rearrangement links TRBV5-1 to TRBJ1-2; no definite D call. Deletions cut 4 bases from V and 2 bases from J, with 9 bases between. Germline values: CDR1 SGHRS, CDR2 YFSETQ. CDR3 length equals 13 residues. This chain's CDR3 is CASSPDTNYGYTF. The CDR3 nucleotides read TGCGCCAGCAGCCCCGACACAAACTATGGCTACACCTTC.

This clone was seen more than once but under ten times. The DNA for the CDR3 is TGTGCCAGCAGCTTGACGGTGGGGAACACTGAAGCTTTCTTT. Its protein product is CASSLTVGNTEAFF. The chain links TRBV7-9 to TRBJ1-1; D not resolved. Looked up from germline, CDR1 is SEHNR and CDR2 is FQNEAQ (reference sequence). V was cut by 3 bases and J by 1 base, with 9 bases left in between. There are 14 residues in the CDR3.